The rows below give T cell receptor beta chains drawn from one sample of a study of T cell repertoires in cytomegalovirus infection. TCRdb reprocessed the reads with MiXCR, giving one entry per CDR3 protein. The sample lists around 530,000 distinct CDR3 sequences, about 26% occurring once. Sequenced sample: PBMCs. All receptors derive from a human donor in good health (CMV status not recorded). Some clones in this sample may be carry-over from other donors' samples. The CDR3 runs from the conserved cysteine through the conserved F or W. Each record gives: D gene, V gene, clone size, J gene, CDR3 protein, CDR3 DNA. A D gene is named only where the DNA matches it firmly. Part of the rows lack a size; the others show once, few, many or a class for expanded clones.

.	TRBV5-5	.	TRBJ2-1	CASSLPGTDSNEQFF	TGTGCCAGCAGCTTACCCGGGACCGACAGTAATGAGCAGTTCTTC
.	TRBV27	.	TRBJ2-2	CASSTTTTLGTGELFF	TGTGCCAGCAGTACTACTACTACATTAGGCACCGGGGAGCTGTTTTTT
TRBD1	TRBV19	many	TRBJ1-4	CASSPLGGTGAEKLFF	TGTGCCAGTAGTCCCTTAGGGGGGACAGGGGCCGAAAAACTGTTTTTT
.	TRBV7-2	many	TRBJ2-7	CASSIQGPYEQYF	TGTGCCAGCAGCATTCAGGGACCCTACGAGCAGTACTTC
.	TRBV27	.	TRBJ1-5	CASGGLSANQPQHF	TGTGCCAGCGGGGGACTCTCGGCCAATCAGCCCCAGCATTTT
.	TRBV5-1	few	TRBJ1-1	CASSPGVGGTEAFF	TGCGCCAGCAGCCCTGGCGTCGGGGGCACTGAAGCTTTCTTT
.	TRBV12-3/TRBV12-4	.	TRBJ2-7	CASSLFSPGEQYF	TGTGCCAGCAGTTTATTCTCGCCGGGCGAGCAGTACTTC
.	TRBV12-3/TRBV12-4	few	TRBJ2-7	CASTHMASEQYF	TGTGCCAGCACTCACATGGCTTCCGAGCAGTACTTC
.	TRBV9	.	TRBJ2-7	CASSVLSDAYEQYF	TGTGCCAGCAGCGTACTTAGCGACGCCTACGAGCAGTACTTC
TRBD1	TRBV7-2	many	TRBJ2-5	CASSLGQGPLSKETQYF	TGTGCCAGCAGCCTCGGACAGGGCCCTTTGTCCAAAGAGACCCAGTACTTC
TRBD2	TRBV5-1	.	TRBJ2-1	CASSSPSGKTYNEQFF	TGCGCCAGCAGCTCACCGAGCGGGAAGACCTACAATGAGCAGTTCTTC
.	TRBV7-2	medium-sized	TRBJ1-2	CASSLARAFGYGYTF	TGTGCCAGCAGCTTAGCACGGGCTTTCGGCTATGGCTACACCTTC
.	TRBV12-3/TRBV12-4	many	TRBJ2-7	CASSLNRNEQYF	TGTGCCAGCAGCTTGAACAGGAACGAGCAGTACTTC
TRBD2	TRBV19	.	TRBJ2-1	CASSIGGRAGEQFF	TGTGCCAGTAGTATAGGCGGGAGGGCCGGGGAGCAGTTCTTC
.	TRBV28	.	TRBJ2-1	CASSRRGPHNEQFF	TGTGCCAGCAGTCGCAGGGGCCCCCACAATGAGCAGTTCTTC
.	TRBV15	few	TRBJ2-3	CATLQGRGDTQYF	TGTGCCACCCTTCAGGGACGGGGAGATACGCAGTATTTT
TRBD1	TRBV7-9	many	TRBJ2-1	CASSSRDRGRHEQFF	TGTGCCAGCAGCTCCCGGGACAGGGGGCGGCATGAGCAGTTCTTC
TRBD1	TRBV12-3/TRBV12-4	many	TRBJ1-2	CASSFFLTGETNYGYTF	TGTGCCAGCAGTTTTTTCTTGACAGGGGAGACTAACTATGGCTACACCTTC
TRBD2	TRBV6-5	few	TRBJ2-3	CASSRPGLAGEDTQYF	TGTGCCAGCAGTCGGCCGGGACTAGCGGGAGAGGATACGCAGTATTTT
.	TRBV6-2/TRBV6-3	.	TRBJ1-2	CASSYSTFYGYTF	TGTGCCAGCAGTTACTCGACGTTTTATGGCTACACCTTC
TRBD1	TRBV6-8	.	TRBJ1-1	CASRPRQGTNTEAFF	TGTGCCAGCAGACCACGACAGGGGACGAACACTGAAGCTTTCTTT
TRBD2	TRBV6-8	few	TRBJ2-1	CASSNGRGGEQFF	TGTGCCAGCAGTAACGGGAGGGGTGGTGAGCAGTTCTTC
.	TRBV7-9	many	TRBJ2-1	CASSSVYNEQFF	TGTGCCAGCAGCTCCGTATACAATGAGCAGTTCTTC
TRBD1	TRBV6-5	few	TRBJ2-1	CASSSWTGVPRDNEQFF	TGTGCCAGCAGCTCGTGGACAGGGGTCCCGAGGGACAATGAGCAGTTCTTC